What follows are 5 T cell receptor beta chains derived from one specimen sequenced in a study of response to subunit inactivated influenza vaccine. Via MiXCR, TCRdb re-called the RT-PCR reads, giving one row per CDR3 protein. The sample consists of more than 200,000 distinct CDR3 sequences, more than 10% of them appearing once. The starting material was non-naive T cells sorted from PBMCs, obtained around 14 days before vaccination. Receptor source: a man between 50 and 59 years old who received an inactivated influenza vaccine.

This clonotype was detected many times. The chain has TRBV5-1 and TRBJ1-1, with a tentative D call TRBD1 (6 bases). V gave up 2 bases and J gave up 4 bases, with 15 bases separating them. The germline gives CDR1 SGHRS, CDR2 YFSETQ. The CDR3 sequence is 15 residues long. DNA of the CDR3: TGCGCCAGCAGCTTAGGAGCAGGGACATTCACTGAAGCTTTCTTT. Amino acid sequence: CASSLGAGTFTEAFF.

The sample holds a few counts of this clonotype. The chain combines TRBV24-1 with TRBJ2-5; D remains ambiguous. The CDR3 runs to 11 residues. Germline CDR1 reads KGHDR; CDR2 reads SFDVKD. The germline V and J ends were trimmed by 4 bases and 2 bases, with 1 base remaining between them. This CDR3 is CATSEQETQYF. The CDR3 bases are TGTGCCACCAGTGAGCAAGAGACCCAGTACTTC.

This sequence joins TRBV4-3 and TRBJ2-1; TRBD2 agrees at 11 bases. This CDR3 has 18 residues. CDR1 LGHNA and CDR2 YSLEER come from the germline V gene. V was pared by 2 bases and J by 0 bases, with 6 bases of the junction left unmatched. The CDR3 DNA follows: TGCGCCAGCAGCCAACATTTAGCGGGAGGGGCCTCCTACAATGAGCAGTTCTTC. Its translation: CASSQHLAGGASYNEQFF.

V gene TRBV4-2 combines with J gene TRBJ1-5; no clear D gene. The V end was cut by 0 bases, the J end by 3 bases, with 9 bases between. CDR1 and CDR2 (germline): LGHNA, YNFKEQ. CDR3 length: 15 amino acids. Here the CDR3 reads CASSQELALNQPQHF. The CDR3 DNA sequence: TGTGCCAGCAGCCAAGAACTGGCCCTCAATCAGCCCCAGCATTTT.

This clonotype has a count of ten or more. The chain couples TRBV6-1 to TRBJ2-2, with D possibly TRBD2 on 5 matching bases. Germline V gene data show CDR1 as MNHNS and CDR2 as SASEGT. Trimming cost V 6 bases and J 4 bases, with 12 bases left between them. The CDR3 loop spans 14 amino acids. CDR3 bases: TGTGCCAGCAGGGACTTTCTCGTCACCGGGGAGCTGTTTTTT. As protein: CASRDFLVTGELFF.